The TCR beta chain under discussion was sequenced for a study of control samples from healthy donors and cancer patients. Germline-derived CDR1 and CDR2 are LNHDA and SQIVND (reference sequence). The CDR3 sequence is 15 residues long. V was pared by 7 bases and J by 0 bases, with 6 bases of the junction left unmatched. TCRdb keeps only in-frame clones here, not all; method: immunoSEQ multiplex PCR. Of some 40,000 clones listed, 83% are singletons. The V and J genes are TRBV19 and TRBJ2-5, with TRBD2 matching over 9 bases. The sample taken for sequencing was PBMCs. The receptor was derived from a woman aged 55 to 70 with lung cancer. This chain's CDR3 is CASTATSGHQETQYF. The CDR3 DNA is TGTGCCAGTACGGCGACTAGCGGCCACCAAGAGACCCAGTACTTC.